The clone carrying this T cell receptor beta chain was detected only a few times. Primers used in a second PCR of about 7 to 12 cycles were a sample-barcoded 5' primer and a J-beta primer mix. A single record per CDR3 protein comes from TCRdb applying MiXCR to the 5' RACE reads. The sample shows about 570,000 distinct CDR3 sequences, 27% of them seen only once. The sample comes from a study of blood T cells in healthy people across ages. This CDR3 contains 14 residues. Trimming left V 4 bases short and J 10 bases short, with 17 bases between. The receptor's source is a woman in her 70s in good health. The sequencing sample was made of blood. This chain connects TRBV12-3 or TRBV12-4 to TRBJ2-1; TRBD2 might be the D (5 bases). CDR3 sequence (DNA): TGTGCCAGCAGTTCGGGATATTCGTTTCAAGAGCAGTTCTTC. As protein: CASSSGYSFQEQFF.